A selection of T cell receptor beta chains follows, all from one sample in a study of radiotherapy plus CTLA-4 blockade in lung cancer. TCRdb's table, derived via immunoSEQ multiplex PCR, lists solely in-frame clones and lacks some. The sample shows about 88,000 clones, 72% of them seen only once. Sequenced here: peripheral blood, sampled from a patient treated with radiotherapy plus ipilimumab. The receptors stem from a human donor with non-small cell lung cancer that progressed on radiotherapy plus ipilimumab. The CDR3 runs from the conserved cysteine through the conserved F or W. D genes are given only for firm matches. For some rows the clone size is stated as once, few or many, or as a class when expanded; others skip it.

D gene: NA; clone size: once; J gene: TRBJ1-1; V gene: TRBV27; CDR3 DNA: TGTGCCAGCAGTTTCTTACTGGGAAGGCACACTGAAGCTTTCTTT; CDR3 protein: CASSFLLGRHTEAFF
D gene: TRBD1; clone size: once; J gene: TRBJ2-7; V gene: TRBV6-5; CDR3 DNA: TGTGCCAGCAGTTACCCTCGGACAGGGGGCAACGAGCAGTACTTC; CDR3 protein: CASSYPRTGGNEQYF
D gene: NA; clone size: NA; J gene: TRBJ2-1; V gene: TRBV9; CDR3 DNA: TGTGCCAGCAGCTTGGAAAATGAGCAGTTCTTC; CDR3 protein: CASSLENEQFF
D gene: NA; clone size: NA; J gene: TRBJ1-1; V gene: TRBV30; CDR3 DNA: TGTGCCTGGAGTGTTATGAACACTGAAGCTTTCTTT; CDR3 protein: CAWSVMNTEAFF
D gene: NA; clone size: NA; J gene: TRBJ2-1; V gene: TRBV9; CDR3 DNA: TGTGCCAGCAGCTCCCGCCCGGTCCGGGGATACAATGAGCAGTTCTTC; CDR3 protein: CASSSRPVRGYNEQFF
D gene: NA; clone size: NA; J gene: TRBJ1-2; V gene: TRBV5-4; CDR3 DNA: TGTGCCAGCAGCGACACTATAGGGGTTAACTATGGCTACACCTTC; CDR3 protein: CASSDTIGVNYGYTF
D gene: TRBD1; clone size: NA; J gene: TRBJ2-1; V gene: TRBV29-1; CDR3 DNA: TGCAGCGTTGAAGACCCGGGACAGGGGGCGCGAGAAAATGAGCAGTTCTTC; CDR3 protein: CSVEDPGQGARENEQFF
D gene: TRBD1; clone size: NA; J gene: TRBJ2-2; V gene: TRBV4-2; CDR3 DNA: TGTGCCAGCAGCCTTGGGACAGGGGGCGAGACCGGGGAGCTGTTTTTT; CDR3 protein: CASSLGTGGETGELFF
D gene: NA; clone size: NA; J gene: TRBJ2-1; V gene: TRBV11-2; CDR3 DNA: TGTGCCAGCAGCTTAGAGGGGCCCCTCTACAATGAGCAGTTCTTC; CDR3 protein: CASSLEGPLYNEQFF
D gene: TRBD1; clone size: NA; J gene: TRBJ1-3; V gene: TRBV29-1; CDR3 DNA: TGCAGCTTCGAAACAGGGGCGAGCTCTGGAAACACCATATATTTT; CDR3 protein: CSFETGASSGNTIYF
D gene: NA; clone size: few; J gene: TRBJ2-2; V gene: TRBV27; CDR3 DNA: TGTGCCAGCAGTTTTATGGGGAACACCGGGGAGCTGTTTTTT; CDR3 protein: CASSFMGNTGELFF
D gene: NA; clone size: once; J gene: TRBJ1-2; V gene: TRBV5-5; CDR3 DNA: TGTGCCAGCAGCAGTGAGGGCGCTTTCCTCTATGGCTACACCTTC; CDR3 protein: CASSSEGAFLYGYTF
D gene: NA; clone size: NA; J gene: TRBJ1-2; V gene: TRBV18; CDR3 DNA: TGTGCCAGCTCACCCCTGGATGGTTGGGACTATGGCTACACCTTC; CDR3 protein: CASSPLDGWDYGYTF
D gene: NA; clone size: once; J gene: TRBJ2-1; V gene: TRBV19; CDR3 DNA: TGTGCCAGTAGTACTCAATGGGGCTCCTACAATGAGCAGTTCTTC; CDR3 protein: CASSTQWGSYNEQFF
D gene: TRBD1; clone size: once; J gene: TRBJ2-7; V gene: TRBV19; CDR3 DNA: TGTGCCAGTAGTCAGGGACAGGCCTACGAGCAGTACTTC; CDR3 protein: CASSQGQAYEQYF
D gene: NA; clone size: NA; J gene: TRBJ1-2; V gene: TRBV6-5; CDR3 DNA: TGTAAGAACTATGGCTACACCTTC; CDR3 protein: CKNYGYTF
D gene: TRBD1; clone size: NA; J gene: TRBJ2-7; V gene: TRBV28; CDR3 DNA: TGTGCCAGCAGTCCTCCCCCGGGACAGGGATCCTACGAGCAGTACTTC; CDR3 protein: CASSPPPGQGSYEQYF
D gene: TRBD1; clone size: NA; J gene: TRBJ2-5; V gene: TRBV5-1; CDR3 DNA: TGCGCCAGCAGCTTGGTATTGACAGGGGATATGGAGACCCAGTACTTC; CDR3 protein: CASSLVLTGDMETQYF
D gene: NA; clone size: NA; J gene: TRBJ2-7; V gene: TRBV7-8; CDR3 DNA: TGTGCCAGCAGTGCTACCTCCACAGTCTACGAGCAGTACTTC; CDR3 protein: CASSATSTVYEQYF
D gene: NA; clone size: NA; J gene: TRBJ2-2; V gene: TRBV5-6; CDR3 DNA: TGTGCCAGCAGCTCTTGGAGGATTAAGGGGGACGACGGGGAGCTGTTTTTT; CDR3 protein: CASSSWRIKGDDGELFF
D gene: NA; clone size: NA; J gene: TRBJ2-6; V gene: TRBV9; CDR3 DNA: TGTGCCAGCAGTCTGGAGGGAAACTCTGGGGCCAACGTCCTGACTTTC; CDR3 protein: CASSLEGNSGANVLTF
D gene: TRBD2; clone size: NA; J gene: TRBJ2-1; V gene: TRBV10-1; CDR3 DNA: TGCGCCAGCAGGGCCGGGACTAATTACGATGAGCAGTTCTTC; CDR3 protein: CASRAGTNYDEQFF
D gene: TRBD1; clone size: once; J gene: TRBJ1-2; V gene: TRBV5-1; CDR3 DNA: TGCGCCAGCAGCTTGGCCCGGGACAGCTATGGCTACACCTTC; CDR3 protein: CASSLARDSYGYTF
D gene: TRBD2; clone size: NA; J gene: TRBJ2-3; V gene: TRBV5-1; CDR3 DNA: TGCGCCAGCAGCCTTAGCGGGAGGGTTTCAGATACGCAGTATTTT; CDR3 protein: CASSLSGRVSDTQYF
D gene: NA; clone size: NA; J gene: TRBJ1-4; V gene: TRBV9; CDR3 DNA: TGTGCCAGCAGCGGCAGGGCCGGTAATGAAAAACTGTTTTTT; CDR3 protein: CASSGRAGNEKLFF
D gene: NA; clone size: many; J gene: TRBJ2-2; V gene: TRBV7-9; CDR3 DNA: TGTGCCAGCAGCCTGGGGGACACCGGGGAGCTGTTTTTT; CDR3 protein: CASSLGDTGELFF
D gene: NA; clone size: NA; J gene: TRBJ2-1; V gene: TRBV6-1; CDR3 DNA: TGTGCCAGCAGTGAAATGCGGGATGGTGAGCAGTTCTTC; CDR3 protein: CASSEMRDGEQFF
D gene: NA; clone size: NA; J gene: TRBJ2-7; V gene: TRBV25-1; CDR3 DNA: TGTGCCAGCTTACGACCTCTACCGCCCTACGAGCAGTACTTC; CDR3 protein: CASLRPLPPYEQYF
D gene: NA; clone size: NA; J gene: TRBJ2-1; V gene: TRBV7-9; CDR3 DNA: TGTGCCAGCAGCTTAGTGGGGGGACCTTACAATGAGCAGTTCTTC; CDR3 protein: CASSLVGGPYNEQFF
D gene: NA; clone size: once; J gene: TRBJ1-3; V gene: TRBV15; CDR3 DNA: TGTGCCACCAGCAGAGAACGGGTTCAGGGAAACACCATATATTTT; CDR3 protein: CATSRERVQGNTIYF
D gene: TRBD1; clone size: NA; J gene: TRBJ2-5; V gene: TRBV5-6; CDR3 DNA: TGTGCCAGCAGCCTTACAGGGGGCGAAGAGACCCAGTACTTC; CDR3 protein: CASSLTGGEETQYF
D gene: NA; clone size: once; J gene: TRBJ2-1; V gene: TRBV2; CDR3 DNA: TGTGCCAGCAGTGAAGAACAGTCCACCTACAATGAGCAGTTCTTC; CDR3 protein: CASSEEQSTYNEQFF
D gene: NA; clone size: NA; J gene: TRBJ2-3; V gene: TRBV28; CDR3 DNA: TGTGCCAGCCAGTTTGGTAGGATAACAGATACGCAGTATTTT; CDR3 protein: CASQFGRITDTQYF
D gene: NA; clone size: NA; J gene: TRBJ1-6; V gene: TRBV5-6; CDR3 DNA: TGTGCCAGCAGCTTGATGGCGACAGGTACTGATTCACCCCTCCACTTT; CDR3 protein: CASSLMATGTDSPLHF
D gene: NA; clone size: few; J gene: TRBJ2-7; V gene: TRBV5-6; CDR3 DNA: TGTGCCAGCAGCGCCCCAAGCGGGTATAGCTCCTACGAGCAGTACTTC; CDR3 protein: CASSAPSGYSSYEQYF
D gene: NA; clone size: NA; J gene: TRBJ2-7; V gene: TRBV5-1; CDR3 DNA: TGCGCCAGCAGCTTGGGGAGGGGCGAGCAGTACTTC; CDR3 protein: CASSLGRGEQYF
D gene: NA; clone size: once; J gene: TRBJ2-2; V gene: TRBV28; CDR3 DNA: TGTGCCAGCCAAAGCAGCGAAGGAACCGGGGAGCTGTTTTTT; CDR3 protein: CASQSSEGTGELFF
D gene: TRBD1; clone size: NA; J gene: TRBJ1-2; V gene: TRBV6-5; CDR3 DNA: TGTGCCAGCAGGACAGGGGGCTTTGGCTACACCTTC; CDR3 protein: CASRTGGFGYTF
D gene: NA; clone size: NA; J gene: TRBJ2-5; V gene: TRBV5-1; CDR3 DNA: TGCGCCAGCAGCTTGGAAGGAGGGGCTCAAGAGACCCAGTACTTC; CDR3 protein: CASSLEGGAQETQYF
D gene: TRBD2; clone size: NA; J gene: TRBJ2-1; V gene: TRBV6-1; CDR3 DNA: TGTGCCAGCAGTTCCAGCGGGGGGGGATACAATGAGCAGTTCTTC; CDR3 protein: CASSSSGGGYNEQFF
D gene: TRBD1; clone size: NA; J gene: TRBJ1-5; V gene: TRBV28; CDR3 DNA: TGTGCCAGCAGGACAGGGGAATACAATCAGCCCCAGCATTTT; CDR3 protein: CASRTGEYNQPQHF
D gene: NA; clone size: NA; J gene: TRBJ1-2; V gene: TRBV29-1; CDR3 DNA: TGCAGCGTTGTTGAGGGATTTAACTATGGCTACACCTTC; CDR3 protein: CSVVEGFNYGYTF
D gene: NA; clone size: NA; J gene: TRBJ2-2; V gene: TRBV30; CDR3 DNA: TGTGCCTGGAGGGGGAGGGGGTTCACCGGGGAGCTGTTTTTT; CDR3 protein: CAWRGRGFTGELFF
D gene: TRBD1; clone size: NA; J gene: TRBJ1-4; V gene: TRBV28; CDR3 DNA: TGTGCCAGCAGGTCTCCCCTAAGACAGGGGGGGGATGAAAAACTGTTTTTT; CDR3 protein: CASRSPLRQGGDEKLFF
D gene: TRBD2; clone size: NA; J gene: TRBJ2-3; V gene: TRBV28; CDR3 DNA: TGTGCCAGCAGTAAACCGGGACTAGCGGGAGATACGCAGTATTTT; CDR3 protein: CASSKPGLAGDTQYF
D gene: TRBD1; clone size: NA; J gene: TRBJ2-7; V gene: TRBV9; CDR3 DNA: TGTGCCAGCAGCGCAGGGACAGACGAGCAGTACTTC; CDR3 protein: CASSAGTDEQYF
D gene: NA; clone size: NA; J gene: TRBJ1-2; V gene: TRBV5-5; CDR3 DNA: TGTGCCAGCAGCTTAGGAGGGGGATCATATGGCTACACCTTC; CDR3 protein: CASSLGGGSYGYTF
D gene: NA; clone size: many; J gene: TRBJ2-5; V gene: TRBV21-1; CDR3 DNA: TGTGCCAGCAGCAAAGAGGGTTATGGCGGGGAGACCCAGTACTTC; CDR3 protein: CASSKEGYGGETQYF
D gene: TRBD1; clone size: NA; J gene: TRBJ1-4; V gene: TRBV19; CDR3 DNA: TGTGCCAGTAGTAGACCAATCACAGGGGGCGCCGGTGAAAAACTGTTTTTT; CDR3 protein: CASSRPITGGAGEKLFF
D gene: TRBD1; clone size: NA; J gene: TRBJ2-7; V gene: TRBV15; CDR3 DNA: TGTGCCACCAGCAGAGCGGGACAGGGCTACGAGCAGTACTTC; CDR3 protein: CATSRAGQGYEQYF
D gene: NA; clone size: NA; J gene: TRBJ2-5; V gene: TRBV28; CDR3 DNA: TGTGCCAGCAGTTTACCCGGGGCTGATCAAGAGACCCAGTACTTC; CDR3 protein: CASSLPGADQETQYF
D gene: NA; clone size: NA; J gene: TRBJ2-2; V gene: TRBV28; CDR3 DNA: TGTGCCAGCAGTTTTTACAGGAACACCGGGGAGCTGTTTTTT; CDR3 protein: CASSFYRNTGELFF
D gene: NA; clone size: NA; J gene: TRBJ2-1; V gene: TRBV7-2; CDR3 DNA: TGTGCCAGCAGCTTAGAAGTGGCTAGAAGCAATGAGCAGTTCTTC; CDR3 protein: CASSLEVARSNEQFF
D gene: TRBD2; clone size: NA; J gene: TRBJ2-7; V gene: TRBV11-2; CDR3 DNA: TGTGCCAGCAGCTTAGGGACTAGCGGGAAGTACGAGCAGTACTTC; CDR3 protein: CASSLGTSGKYEQYF
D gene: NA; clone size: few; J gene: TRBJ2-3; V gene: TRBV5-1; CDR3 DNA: TGCGCCAGCAGCTTGGGCCAGAGCACAGATACGCAGTATTTT; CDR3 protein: CASSLGQSTDTQYF
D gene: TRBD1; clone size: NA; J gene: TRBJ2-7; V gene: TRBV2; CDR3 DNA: TGTGCCAGCAGTGAGTTAGTCGGACAGGGGGTTTACGAGCAGTACTTC; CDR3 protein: CASSELVGQGVYEQYF